Listed below are T cell receptor beta chains from one sample, sequenced in a study of blood T cells in healthy people across ages. TCRdb re-derived calls from the 5' RACE reads in MiXCR, one entry per CDR3 protein. The repertoire consists of fewer than 800,000 distinct CDR3 sequences, with around a quarter occurring once and the leading ten covering roughly 9%. The same sample was also used in a study of T cells of mothers and their children.

Sequenced: blood. These receptors were taken from a boy younger than 18 in good health. Both conserved end residues are part of each CDR3. Each record gives: V gene, J gene, CDR3 protein.

V gene: TRBV6-1
J gene: TRBJ1-4
CDR3 protein: CASSPLWVRRGNEKLFF

V gene: TRBV12-3/TRBV12-4
J gene: NA
CDR3 protein: CASSSIEYEQYF

V gene: TRBV6-4
J gene: NA
CDR3 protein: CASSDRDRPFHEQFF

V gene: TRBV29-1
J gene: TRBJ2-1
CDR3 protein: CSVIPYIYYNEQFF

V gene: TRBV7-2
J gene: TRBJ2-7
CDR3 protein: CASSPRTSWSFEQYF

V gene: TRBV29-1
J gene: TRBJ2-3
CDR3 protein: CSAGGLAGGEDTQYF

V gene: TRBV12-3/TRBV12-4
J gene: TRBJ1-2
CDR3 protein: CASTYRTSEYGYTF

V gene: TRBV7-2
J gene: TRBJ2-7
CDR3 protein: CASSSWESGDEQYF

V gene: TRBV4-1
J gene: TRBJ2-4
CDR3 protein: CASSFPEGGAKNIQYF

V gene: TRBV29-1
J gene: TRBJ1-5
CDR3 protein: CSVVEGQGGLGQPQHF

V gene: TRBV11-1
J gene: TRBJ2-5
CDR3 protein: CASSPRRGGEETQYF

V gene: TRBV20-1
J gene: TRBJ2-3
CDR3 protein: CSAREGGLGPQENPYF

V gene: TRBV6-5
J gene: TRBJ2-4
CDR3 protein: CASSQDRGDIQYF

V gene: TRBV12-3/TRBV12-4
J gene: TRBJ2-1
CDR3 protein: CASRPSGGGIPHNEQFF

V gene: TRBV2
J gene: TRBJ2-6
CDR3 protein: CASSEGPPGANVLTF

V gene: TRBV10-3
J gene: TRBJ1-2
CDR3 protein: CAISDFGEMNGYTF

V gene: TRBV5-1
J gene: TRBJ2-2
CDR3 protein: CASSLKGVAGGPNTGELFF

V gene: TRBV20-1
J gene: TRBJ2-7
CDR3 protein: CSARDLQAYEQYF

V gene: TRBV7-8
J gene: TRBJ2-1
CDR3 protein: CASSLNPGNEQFF

V gene: TRBV6-1
J gene: TRBJ2-7
CDR3 protein: CASNRLPGQTFSDYEQYF

V gene: TRBV29-1
J gene: TRBJ2-1
CDR3 protein: CSVEEGAPSVMGQFF

V gene: TRBV15
J gene: TRBJ2-5
CDR3 protein: CATSRPFGQGRETQYF

V gene: TRBV4-3
J gene: TRBJ2-7
CDR3 protein: CASSQEGYSGGTYEQYF

V gene: TRBV4-2
J gene: TRBJ1-4
CDR3 protein: CASSQDRELTNEKLFF

V gene: TRBV6-4
J gene: TRBJ2-3
CDR3 protein: CASSDAAGSTDTQYF

V gene: TRBV7-3
J gene: TRBJ2-1
CDR3 protein: CASGSGRNRNEQFF

V gene: TRBV5-6
J gene: NA
CDR3 protein: CASGGSFIHNEQFF

V gene: TRBV5-6
J gene: TRBJ2-2
CDR3 protein: CASSAWGFPGELFF

V gene: TRBV6-2/TRBV6-3
J gene: TRBJ2-1
CDR3 protein: CASTVGGGAINEQFF

V gene: TRBV4-1
J gene: TRBJ2-7
CDR3 protein: CASSQVGLEQYF

V gene: TRBV18
J gene: TRBJ1-1
CDR3 protein: CASSSDPGRSMNTEAFF

V gene: TRBV4-3
J gene: TRBJ2-7
CDR3 protein: CASSQDRGPAYEQYF

V gene: TRBV4-2
J gene: TRBJ2-3
CDR3 protein: CASSQDDPAGTDTQYF

V gene: TRBV7-2
J gene: TRBJ1-1
CDR3 protein: CASSPDRRRLMNTEAFF

V gene: TRBV5-4
J gene: TRBJ1-2
CDR3 protein: CAYQGGPNYGYTF

V gene: TRBV28
J gene: TRBJ2-7
CDR3 protein: CASSFREAPYEQYF

V gene: TRBV20-1
J gene: TRBJ2-3
CDR3 protein: CSGEGTGTDTQYF

V gene: TRBV12-3/TRBV12-4
J gene: TRBJ2-3
CDR3 protein: CASSSLTGGHADTQYF

V gene: TRBV7-9
J gene: TRBJ2-3
CDR3 protein: CASSLLVDTQYF

V gene: TRBV3-1
J gene: TRBJ2-5
CDR3 protein: CASSPRTGGANEETQYF

V gene: TRBV29-1
J gene: TRBJ2-7
CDR3 protein: CSVGAGESYEQYF

V gene: TRBV28
J gene: TRBJ2-7
CDR3 protein: CASRTGQRSYEQYF

V gene: TRBV5-1
J gene: TRBJ1-2
CDR3 protein: CASSFQIGYGYTF

V gene: TRBV10-2
J gene: NA
CDR3 protein: CASSGGPYYEQYF

V gene: TRBV4-1
J gene: TRBJ2-3
CDR3 protein: CASSPHFTSLSTDTQYF

V gene: TRBV5-1
J gene: TRBJ1-2
CDR3 protein: CASSLENPKAGYTF

V gene: TRBV9
J gene: TRBJ2-1
CDR3 protein: CASSVVGGSHNEQFF

V gene: TRBV28
J gene: TRBJ1-2
CDR3 protein: CASISDSHYGYTF

V gene: TRBV6-5
J gene: TRBJ2-1
CDR3 protein: CASSYSKGLYNEQLF